A selection of T cell receptor beta chains follows, all from one sample in a study of identical twins. TCRdb redid the calling of the 5' RACE reads with MiXCR, one entry per CDR3 protein. The sample lists about 240,000 distinct CDR3 sequences; 6% to 8.5% were seen once. These same records also appear under a second study, on yellow fever vaccine responses in identical twins.

Sequenced: CD8+ T cells sorted from blood. These receptors were taken from a woman aged 18-35 years in good health. Each CDR3 is given with its conserved first and last residue. A D gene is named only where the DNA matches it firmly. Not every row has a clone size; where given, it reads once, few, many or a size class.

TRBJ1-4	many	TRBV28	.	CASSPPGLELFF	TGTGCCAGCAGTCCCCCGGGACTGGAACTGTTTTTT
TRBJ2-3	few	TRBV27	.	CASSHQDFLITDTQYF	TGTGCCAGCAGTCATCAGGACTTCCTGATCACAGATACGCAGTATTTT
TRBJ2-7	.	TRBV7-9	TRBD2	CASSSYDSGTSFYEQYF	TGTGCCAGCAGCTCATATGATTCCGGGACTAGCTTTTACGAGCAGTACTTC
TRBJ2-1	many	TRBV5-1	TRBD1	CASSRGTGGLHNEQFF	TGCGCCAGCAGCCGAGGGACAGGGGGCCTCCACAATGAGCAGTTCTTC
TRBJ2-5	few	TRBV13	.	CASTRELQETQYF	TGTGCCAGTACCAGGGAACTACAAGAGACCCAGTACTTC
TRBJ1-2	.	TRBV12-3/TRBV12-4	.	CASRESYGYTF	TGTGCCAGCAGAGAATCCTATGGCTACACCTTC
TRBJ2-5	.	TRBV20-1	.	CSASDGEETQYF	TGCAGTGCTAGTGATGGCGAAGAGACCCAGTACTTC
TRBJ2-7	few	TRBV3-1	TRBD2	CASSPMISGRAGYEQYF	TGTGCCAGCAGCCCCATGATTAGCGGGAGGGCCGGCTACGAGCAGTACTTC
TRBJ2-3	few	TRBV28	.	CASAPTGSTDTQYF	TGTGCCAGCGCCCCCACGGGGAGCACAGATACGCAGTATTTT
TRBJ1-2	many	TRBV4-1	.	CASSRQSWARQVPNYGYTF	TGCGCCAGCAGCCGCCAATCGTGGGCGCGGCAGGTCCCTAACTATGGCTACACCTTC
TRBJ2-7	few	TRBV25-1	.	CASSETGTGGGEQYF	TGTGCCAGCAGTGAAACGGGTACAGGGGGGGGCGAGCAGTACTTC
TRBJ2-2	many	TRBV12-3/TRBV12-4	.	CATSNGEDWGPGELFF	TGTGCCACCTCAAATGGAGAGGATTGGGGGCCGGGGGAGCTGTTTTTT
TRBJ2-2	many	TRBV9	.	CASGSSGELFF	TGTGCCAGCGGGAGTTCCGGGGAGCTGTTTTTT
TRBJ2-5	.	TRBV7-2	TRBD2	CASSLKLAGVGETQYF	TGTGCCAGCAGCTTAAAACTAGCGGGGGTTGGAGAGACCCAGTACTTC
TRBJ2-6	few	TRBV28	TRBD1	CASSLSRDRGRGANVLTF	TGTGCCAGCAGTTTATCCCGGGACAGGGGGCGTGGGGCCAACGTCCTGACTTTC
TRBJ2-7	.	TRBV4-1	TRBD2	CASSQGASGSSVSYEQYF	TGCGCCAGCAGCCAAGGGGCTAGCGGGAGTTCTGTGTCCTACGAGCAGTACTTC
TRBJ2-7	many	TRBV5-1	TRBD1	CASSPTGGGHEQYF	TGCGCCAGCAGCCCGACAGGGGGTGGGCACGAGCAGTACTTC
TRBJ2-1	many	TRBV11-1	TRBD2	CASSSPASGRSSYNEQFF	TGTGCCAGCAGCTCTCCCGCTAGCGGGAGGAGCTCCTACAATGAGCAGTTCTTC
TRBJ2-2	.	TRBV11-1	.	CAGRGGYRELENTGELFF	TGTGCCGGGCGAGGGGGATATCGAGAACTGGAGAACACCGGGGAGCTGTTTTTT
TRBJ2-7	many	TRBV27	.	CASRPGPYEQYF	TGTGCCAGCAGACCAGGACCCTACGAGCAGTACTTC
TRBJ2-3	many	TRBV4-2	TRBD2	CASSQAGGSGTPSTDTQYF	TGTGCCAGCAGCCAGGCAGGTGGTAGCGGGACCCCTAGCACAGATACGCAGTATTTT
TRBJ2-5	many	TRBV7-8	.	CASSLAPLAGLQETQYF	TGTGCCAGCAGCTTAGCGCCGCTAGCAGGCTTACAAGAGACCCAGTACTTC
TRBJ2-5	many	TRBV11-2	.	CASSLSAARTQYF	TGTGCCAGCAGCTTATCTGCGGCGAGGACCCAGTACTTC
TRBJ2-1	medium-sized	TRBV2	.	CASRAAPMEQFF	TGTGCCAGCAGAGCCGCCCCAATGGAGCAGTTCTTC
TRBJ2-1	.	TRBV14	.	CASSRVTGASGLYNEQFF	TGTGCCAGCAGCCGAGTGACAGGGGCTAGCGGGCTCTACAATGAGCAGTTCTTC
TRBJ2-5	.	TRBV9	.	CASSPSAMVGDQETQYF	TGTGCCAGCAGCCCCTCGGCCATGGTGGGGGACCAAGAGACCCAGTACTTC
TRBJ2-1	few	TRBV6-1	.	CASRGGPSSSDEQFF	TGTGCCAGCAGGGGCGGCCCCAGTTCGTCCGATGAGCAGTTCTTC
TRBJ2-1	few	TRBV4-1	TRBD1	CASGGTGGYNEQFF	TGCGCCAGCGGGGGGACAGGGGGCTACAATGAGCAGTTCTTC
TRBJ2-5	.	TRBV21-1	.	CASSPKLAGVQETQYF	TGTGCCAGCAGCCCGAAGCTAGCGGGAGTTCAAGAGACCCAGTACTTC
TRBJ2-5	many	TRBV29-1	.	CSGMAPPPQQETQYF	TGCAGCGGTATGGCCCCCCCACCACAACAAGAGACCCAGTACTTC
TRBJ2-3	.	TRBV28	TRBD1	CASIDGQGSNTQYF	TGTGCCAGCATTGACGGACAGGGCTCAAATACGCAGTATTTT
TRBJ2-2	.	TRBV7-6	TRBD2	CASSSPPSSGGARTGELFF	TGTGCCAGCAGCTCCCCTCCCTCTAGCGGGGGGGCTCGAACCGGGGAGCTGTTTTTT
TRBJ2-5	.	TRBV6-2/TRBV6-3	.	CASSHFGRETQYF	TGTGCCAGCAGCCACTTCGGACGGGAGACCCAGTACTTC
TRBJ1-5	.	TRBV4-1	.	CASSQAWQPNQPQHF	TGCGCCAGCAGCCAAGCTTGGCAACCGAATCAGCCCCAGCATTTT
TRBJ2-2	few	TRBV4-1	TRBD1	CASSQGDRGLLYDTGELFF	TGCGCCAGCAGCCAGGGGGACAGGGGGCTGTTGTACGACACCGGGGAGCTGTTTTTT
TRBJ2-7	many	TRBV5-1	.	CASSLGGDEQYF	TGCGCCAGCAGCTTGGGAGGGGACGAGCAGTACTTC
TRBJ2-7	.	TRBV6-5	.	CASSYSVEGRTYEQYF	TGTGCCAGCAGTTACTCGGTTGAGGGACGGACCTACGAGCAGTACTTC
TRBJ1-1	few	TRBV7-9	TRBD1	CASSKTGFEAFF	TGTGCCAGCAGCAAGACAGGGTTTGAAGCTTTCTTT
TRBJ1-3	many	TRBV5-1	.	CASSPDDLEAGNTIYF	TGCGCCAGCAGCCCTGACGACCTGGAAGCTGGAAACACCATATATTTT
TRBJ2-3	many	TRBV4-1	.	CASSQEVDTDTQYF	TGCGCCAGCAGCCAAGAGGTAGACACAGATACGCAGTATTTT
TRBJ2-7	few	TRBV9	.	CASSVGRAGDEQYF	TGTGCCAGCAGCGTAGGGCGGGCGGGTGACGAGCAGTACTTC
TRBJ2-1	.	TRBV20-1	.	CSAADWGGNYNEQFF	TGCAGTGCCGCCGATTGGGGAGGCAACTACAATGAGCAGTTCTTC
TRBJ2-2	few	TRBV7-9	TRBD2	CASRPQLAETRDWELFF	TGTGCCAGCAGACCTCAGCTAGCGGAAACCAGAGATTGGGAGCTGTTTTTT
TRBJ1-5	many	TRBV4-1	TRBD1	CASSQDSGTGGNGNQPQHF	TGCGCCAGCAGCCAAGATTCCGGGACAGGGGGCAACGGCAATCAGCCCCAGCATTTT
TRBJ1-4	many	TRBV7-9	.	CASSPRGGEKLFF	TGTGCCAGCAGCCCGCGAGGGGGTGAAAAACTGTTTTTT
TRBJ2-1	many	TRBV29-1	TRBD2	CSMTSGDYNEQFF	TGCAGCATGACTAGCGGAGACTACAATGAGCAGTTCTTC
TRBJ1-5	.	TRBV24-1	.	CATSGGWMLPQHF	TGTGCCACCAGTGGTGGGTGGATGTTGCCCCAGCATTTT
TRBJ2-1	few	TRBV7-9	.	CASTLETDNEQFF	TGTGCCAGCACCCTGGAAACCGACAATGAGCAGTTCTTC
TRBJ2-1	few	TRBV28	.	CASSPRTDNEQFF	TGTGCCAGCAGTCCACGGACTGACAATGAGCAGTTCTTC
TRBJ2-3	few	TRBV4-1	TRBD2	CASSPRGGSPSGDTQYF	TGCGCCAGCAGCCCTCGGGGCGGGAGCCCTTCAGGAGATACGCAGTATTTT
TRBJ2-5	many	TRBV7-2	.	CASSYDGGTQYF	TGTGCCAGCAGCTACGACGGCGGGACCCAGTACTTC
TRBJ2-6	few	TRBV27	TRBD2	CASSQGLAGFSGANVLTF	TGTGCCAGCAGCCAAGGACTAGCGGGGTTCTCTGGGGCCAACGTCCTGACTTTC
TRBJ2-4	few	TRBV5-1	TRBD1	CASSLEQGAHNIQYF	TGCGCCAGCAGCTTGGAACAGGGGGCCCATAACATTCAGTACTTC
TRBJ2-3	many	TRBV29-1	.	CSVVDGFTDTQYF	TGCAGCGTTGTAGATGGGTTCACAGATACGCAGTATTTT
TRBJ2-1	.	TRBV7-8	.	CASSEYGGLGNEQFF	TGTGCCAGCAGCGAATATGGGGGGCTGGGGAATGAGCAGTTCTTC
TRBJ2-5	few	TRBV28	.	CASSPPGGGRKKTQYF	TGTGCCAGCAGCCCGCCGGGGGGCGGGCGTAAGAAGACCCAGTACTTC
TRBJ2-1	few	TRBV29-1	TRBD2	CSVPGTSNEQFF	TGCAGCGTACCCGGGACTAGCAATGAGCAGTTCTTC
TRBJ2-7	many	TRBV20-1	TRBD2	CSARAREYGEQYF	TGCAGTGCTAGAGCGCGGGAGTACGGCGAGCAGTACTTC